Presented here are 21 T cell receptor beta chains from one specimen sequenced in a study of T cells in Graves' hyperthyroidism and ophthalmopathy. TCR beta CDR3 sequences were amplified from RNA transcripts. The HTBI set primed first-round TCR CDR3 RT-PCR. TCRdb used MiXCR to reprocess the multiplex PCR reads, holding one entry per CDR3 protein. The repertoire holds about 700,000 distinct CDR3 sequences, with approximately 15% as singletons. Source material: blood. The receptors here all came from a woman under 30 with Graves' hyperthyroidism.

This clonotype was seen repeatedly, ten times or more. The V gene is TRBV5-5, the J gene TRBJ2-7, with TRBD2 matching 13 bases. The V gene end was trimmed by 1 base and the J gene end by 5 bases; junction bases not matched to a gene: 18. Germline V gene lookup returns CDR1 SGHKS and CDR2 YYEKEE (reference sequence). The CDR3 is 20 amino acids. As DNA, the CDR3 is TGTGCCAGCAGCTTGAGTCAGGGACGCACTAGCGGGAGGGCGACCCACGAGCAGTACTTC. This sequence encodes CASSLSQGRTSGRATHEQYF.

The chain couples TRBV19 to TRBJ2-5; perhaps TRBD2 as D (6 bases). Looked up from germline, CDR1 is LNHDA and CDR2 is SQIVND (reference sequence). There are 15 residues in the CDR3. Trimming pared 3 bases from V and 1 base from J, leaving 12 bases between. The CDR3 nucleotides are TGTGCCAGTAGTATCGGAGGGGCCCGCCAAGAGACCCAGTACTTC. This gives the protein CASSIGGARQETQYF.

This clonotype was seen ten or more times. This rearrangement joins TRBV12-3 or TRBV12-4 to TRBJ2-2; D remains ambiguous. The CDR3 is made up of 15 amino acids. V gave up 3 bases and J gave up 2 bases, with 10 bases separating them. CDR3 region: CASSFGLPNTGELFF. Written as DNA, the CDR3 is TGTGCCAGCAGTTTTGGTCTACCTAACACCGGGGAGCTGTTTTTT.

On this clonotype: Germline is not matched at one junction end, which may reflect a read error. The chain joins TRBV2 to TRBJ2-1, with D unresolved. The CDR3 has 12 amino acids. Germline loops: CDR1 SNHLY, CDR2 FYNNEI. The CDR3 region has the DNA TGTGCCAGCAGGGAAGGACCGAGTGAGCAGTTCTTC. As protein: CASREGPSEQFF. The full variable domain, completed using reference TRBV2 and TRBJ2-1, is EPEVTQTPSHQVTQMGQEVILRCVPISNHLYFYWYRQILGQKVEFLVSFYNNEISEKSEIFDDQFSVERPDGSNFTLKIRSTKLEDSAMYFCASREGPSEQFFGPGTRLTVL.

The table lists this clonotype with many counts. This chain's CDR3 is CASGGMATNEKLFF. CDR3 in DNA: TGTGCCAGTGGCGGGATGGCAACTAATGAAAAACTGTTTTTT. The rearrangement uses TRBV2 and TRBJ1-4, with D uncertain. The CDR3 sequence is 14 residues long. V gave up 9 bases and J gave up 0 bases, with 11 bases separating them. Germline CDR1 is SNHLY and CDR2 is FYNNEI.

This clonotype has ten or more counts. The rearrangement uses TRBV7-9 and TRBJ2-7; 7 bases match TRBD1. The V gene end was trimmed by 5 bases and the J gene end by 3 bases; junction bases not matched to a gene: 13. The germline V gene encodes CDR1 SEHNR and CDR2 FQNEAQ (reference sequence). This CDR3 is built from 16 residues. This chain's CDR3 is CASSALLRGLVYEQYF. The DNA of the CDR3 is TGTGCCAGCAGCGCGCTCTTGAGGGGGCTAGTCTACGAGCAGTACTTC. Full variable domain (outside the CDR3, taken from reference TRBV7-9 and TRBJ2-7): DTGVSQNPRHKITKRGQNVTFRCDPISEHNRLYWYRQTLGQGPEFLTYFQNEAQLEKSRLLSDRFSAERPKGSFSTLEIQRTEQGDSAMYLCASSALLRGLVYEQYFGPGTRLTVT.

This clonotype was picked up many times. The chain is built from TRBV9 and TRBJ2-1, with 11 bases matching TRBD2. This CDR3 spans 14 amino acids. CDR1 and CDR2 (germline): SGDLS, YYNGEE. V gave up 1 base and J gave up 7 bases; unmatched junction bases: 1. CDR3 sequence (DNA): TGTGCCAGCAGCGTAAGGACTAGCGGGAATGAGCAGTTCTTC. The encoded protein is CASSVRTSGNEQFF.

The V call is TRBV18, the J call TRBJ2-3; D is possibly TRBD1 (7 bases). The V end lost 4 bases, the J end lost 0 bases, and 11 bases lay between the germline ends. The germline V gene encodes CDR1 KGHSH and CDR2 LQKENI. The CDR3 totals 15 residues. The CDR3 DNA reads TGTGCCAGCTCACTTCCAGGGGGGAGCACAGATACGCAGTATTTT. Protein product: CASSLPGGSTDTQYF.

A few counts support this clonotype. The rearrangement links TRBV28 to TRBJ2-1, with D hard to call. The germline gives CDR1 MDHEN, CDR2 SYDVKM. Trimming cost V 1 base and J 0 bases, with 16 bases left between them. This CDR3 comprises 18 residues. CDR3 residues: CASSLFALGTSSYNEQFF. The CDR3 region has the DNA TGTGCCAGCAGTTTATTTGCGCTCGGAACGAGCTCCTACAATGAGCAGTTCTTC.

This clonotype was seen more than once but under ten times. The CDR3 loop reads CASSSPGEGNYGYTF. The CDR3, as DNA: TGTGCCAGCAGTTCCCCGGGAGAGGGAAACTATGGCTACACCTTC. The V call is TRBV28, the J call TRBJ1-2; no reliable D call. V dropped 4 bases and J dropped 2 bases, with 14 bases sitting between them. This CDR3 contains 15 residues. Germline V gene sequence: CDR1 MDHEN, CDR2 SYDVKM.

This clonotype was counted ten times or more. The chain links TRBV30 to TRBJ2-3; the D gene is possibly TRBD2 (5 bases). The germline V gene encodes CDR1 GTSNPN and CDR2 SVGIG (reference sequence). Trimming stripped 1 base from V and 4 bases from J, with 12 bases between. This CDR3 region has 14 residues. The DNA of the CDR3 is TGTGCCTGGAGTGAGAATCTAGCAGCAGATACGCAGTATTTT. Amino acids: CAWSENLAADTQYF.

This clonotype appeared a few times. This chain links TRBV6-1 with TRBJ1-6; D is perhaps TRBD1 (5 bases). Germline CDR1 reads MNHNS; CDR2 reads SASEGT. Trimming pared 5 bases from V and 7 bases from J, leaving 18 bases between. The CDR3 loop spans 16 amino acids. CDR3 residues: CASSYNPRGDNSPLHF. CDR3 bases: TGTGCCAGCAGTTATAATCCCCGGGGGGACAATTCACCCCTCCACTTT.

This clonotype was seen many times. The V call is TRBV28, the J call TRBJ2-3; 11 bases agree with TRBD2. Germline CDR1 is MDHEN and CDR2 is SYDVKM. This CDR3 spans 13 amino acids. V lost 9 bases, J lost 4 bases, and 3 bases stayed unmatched. As DNA, the CDR3 is TGTGCCAGTACTAGCGGGAGTGCAGATACGCAGTATTTT. This translates into CASTSGSADTQYF.

As regards this clonotype: Lacking the conserved final phenylalanine or tryptophan, this CDR3 likely reflects a read error. The V and J genes are TRBV29-1 and TRBJ2-5; tentatively, D is TRBD1 (6 bases). Germline loops: CDR1 SQVTM, CDR2 ANQGSEA. V lost 5 bases, J lost 3 bases, and 19 bases lay in between. CDR3 size: 15 residues. The CDR3 coding sequence is TGCAGCGTTAAGGGACATCTGGCGGTAGAAGAGACCCAGTACCTC. Encoded protein: CSVKGHLAVEETQYL.

V usage is TRBV6-1 and J usage is TRBJ2-1; D gene unclear. This CDR3 contains 16 residues. V was cut by 4 bases and J by 0 bases, with 13 bases left in between. CDR1 and CDR2 from the germline V gene are MNHNS and SASEGT. For the CDR3, the DNA is TGTGCCAGCAGTGTCCTACCTTCTAGCTCCTACAATGAGCAGTTCTTC. Protein sequence: CASSVLPSSSYNEQFF.

The gene calls are TRBV12-3 or TRBV12-4 and TRBJ1-6, with unresolved D. CDR3 length: 16 amino acids. V dropped 1 base and J dropped 9 bases, with 16 bases sitting between them. The CDR3 bases are TGTGCCAGCAGTTTAGGGCCTCTGATTAGGTTTTCACCCCTCCACTTT. The encoded protein is CASSLGPLIRFSPLHF.

This sequence joins TRBV27 and TRBJ2-7, with D perhaps TRBD2 (6 bases). The V and J ends lost 4 bases and 5 bases respectively, with 12 bases between them. The CDR3 runs 13 residues. Per germline, CDR1 MNHEY and CDR2 SMNVEV (reference sequence). The CDR3 DNA is TGTGCCAGCAGTTGGTCGGGAGTTAACGAGCAGTACTTC. Amino acid sequence: CASSWSGVNEQYF.

The chain recombines TRBV7-9 with TRBJ2-2; TRBD2 aligns across 10 bases. V lost 6 bases and J lost 10; bases outside the gene matches: 8. The CDR3 totals 14 residues. Germline assignment: CDR1 SEHNR and CDR2 FQNEAQ (reference sequence). Here the CDR3 reads CASRLAGVPEELFF. In nucleotides, the CDR3 is TGTGCCAGCAGGCTAGCGGGAGTACCCGAGGAGCTGTTTTTT.

This clonotype showed up many times. The gene calls are TRBV4-2 and TRBJ2-3, with D perhaps TRBD2 (5 bases). Germline V gene lookup returns CDR1 LGHNA and CDR2 YNFKEQ. Trimming cost V 3 bases and J 0 bases, with 19 bases left between them. This CDR3 spans 18 amino acids. CDR3 loop: CASSQDPPRRSSTDTQYF. In nucleotides, the CDR3 is TGTGCCAGCAGCCAGGATCCCCCTAGGAGGAGTAGCACAGATACGCAGTATTTT.

This clonotype has just a few counts. The V call is TRBV28, the J call TRBJ1-5; no clear D gene. The V gene lost 0 bases and the J gene lost 3 bases, with 6 bases spanning the gap. CDR1 MDHEN and CDR2 SYDVKM come from the germline V gene. CDR3 length equals 14 residues. In DNA, the CDR3 is TGTGCCAGCAGTTTATGGACAAACAATCAGCCCCAGCATTTT. This translates into CASSLWTNNQPQHF.

This clonotype was found a few times. J is TRBJ2-7 and V is TRBV11-2; maybe TRBD2 (6 bases). Germline assignment: CDR1 SGHAT and CDR2 FQNNGV. V lost 0 bases and J lost 2, with 17 bases in between. The CDR3 totals 17 residues. The CDR3 region is CASSLDPREDPPYEQYF. In DNA form, the CDR3 reads TGTGCCAGCAGCTTAGATCCGCGGGAAGACCCTCCCTACGAGCAGTACTTC.